This record covers a single TCR beta chain. Its specificity is not known. Assay used: immunoSEQ multiplex PCR; TCRdb lists only in-frame clones, some missing. Of around 100,000 clones listed, approximately 86% are singletons. This sample was taken from a study of T cell responses to AZD1222 COVID-19 vaccine. This CDR3 spans 12 amino acids. Germline CDR1 SQVTM, CDR2 ANQGSEA. Trimming pared 5 bases from V and 0 bases from J, leaving 5 bases between. Regarding the study as a whole: Baseline seropositivity occurred in only a handful of AZD1222 recipients. Vaccine-related CD4 TCRs covered spike, predominating at 160-218 and 743-854. Donors were largely white British and mainly female; clonal diversity was possibly underestimated.

The chain joins TRBV29-1 to TRBJ2-1, with D hard to call. Sequencing was performed on peripheral blood, taken on day 0 of AZD1222 vaccination. The sequence was collected from an adult in good health. CDR3 region: CSVSDSYNEQFF. The CDR3 region has the DNA TGCAGCGTTAGTGACTCCTACAATGAGCAGTTCTTC.